This T cell receptor beta chain was found in a study of shared T cell receptors in the human thymus. The V gene's germline CDR1 is GTSNPN and CDR2 SVGIG (reference sequence). This CDR3 region has 14 residues. V dropped 5 bases and J dropped 5 bases, with 16 bases sitting between them. This table comes from immunoSEQ multiplex PCR, and its TCRdb copy is limited to in-frame clones, with some not included. The repertoire holds hundreds of thousands of clones, with roughly 86% as singletons. The same sample was also used in a study of human thymus T cells.

Sequenced material: thymocytes. The source is a boy under two years old with a congenital heart defect. The chain employs TRBV30 and TRBJ1-5; a weak D match, TRBD1 (5 bases). The CDR3 coding sequence is TGTGCCTGGTCGGGGGGGAGTCGTGATCAGCCCCAGCATTTT. It is translated as CAWSGGSRDQPQHF. Based on the CDR3 plus reference TRBV30 and TRBJ1-5, the full variable domain is SQTIHQWPATLVQPVGSPLSLECTVEGTSNPNLYWYRQAAGRGLQLLFYSVGIGQISSEVPQNLSASRPQDRQFILSSKKLLLSDSGFYLCAWSGGSRDQPQHFGDGTRLSIL.